This T cell receptor beta chain originates from a study of blood T cell repertoires in COVID-19. Clones were read by immunoSEQ multiplex PCR, and TCRdb kept only the in-frame ones, dropping some. The table records about 160,000 clones, just under 90% of them present only once. Germline values: CDR1 LNHDA, CDR2 SQIVND (reference sequence). V gave up 10 bases and J gave up 3 bases; unmatched junction bases: 11. The CDR3 extends over 14 amino acids. V and J are TRBV19 and TRBJ2-7; the match to TRBD2 covers 8 bases. This TCR was sampled from a woman aged 70-85 years with COVID-19, enrolled during active disease. The sequencing sample was made of peripheral blood. CDR3 region: CAITGRAAYYEQYF. CDR3 nucleotides: TGTGCCATCACCGGGAGGGCCGCTTACTACGAGCAGTACTTC.